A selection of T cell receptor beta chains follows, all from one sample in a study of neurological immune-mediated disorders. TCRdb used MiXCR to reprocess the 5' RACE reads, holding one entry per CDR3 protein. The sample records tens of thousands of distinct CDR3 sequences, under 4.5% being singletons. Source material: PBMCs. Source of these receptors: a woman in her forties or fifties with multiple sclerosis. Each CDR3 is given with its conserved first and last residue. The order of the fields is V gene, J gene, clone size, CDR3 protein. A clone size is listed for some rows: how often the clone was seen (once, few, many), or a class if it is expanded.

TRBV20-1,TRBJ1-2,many,CSASRSNYGYTF
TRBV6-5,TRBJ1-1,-,CASSWDSMNTEAFF
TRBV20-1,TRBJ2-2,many,CSARPVSGELFF
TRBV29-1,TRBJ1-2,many,CSVTGTNTYGYTF
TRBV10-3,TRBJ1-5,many,CAISFTGNSNQPQHF
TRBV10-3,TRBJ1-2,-,CAISDPDKGYGYTF
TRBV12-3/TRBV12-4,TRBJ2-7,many,CASSFFVSSYEQYF
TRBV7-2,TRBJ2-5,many,CASSSRGDGTQYF
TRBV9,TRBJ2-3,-,CASSVGMGTDTQYF
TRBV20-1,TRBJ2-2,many,CSARGLTGVSGELFF
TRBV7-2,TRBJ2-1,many,CASSSNGLGSNEQFF
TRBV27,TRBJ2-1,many,CASSLGFQRDEQFF
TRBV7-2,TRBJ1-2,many,CASSSLGGGPLTHGYTF
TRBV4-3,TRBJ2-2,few,CASSQVPQTGAAGELFF
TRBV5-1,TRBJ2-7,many,CASSFGQGGQYF
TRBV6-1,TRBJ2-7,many,CASSEGVRAPEQYF
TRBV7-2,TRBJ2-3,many,CASSLEGGLDPQYF
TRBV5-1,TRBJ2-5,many,CASSGGQGGETQYF
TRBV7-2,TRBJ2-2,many,CASRQGNTGELFF
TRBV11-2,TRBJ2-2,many,CASSLVLGQGAGGELFF
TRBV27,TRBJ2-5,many,CASSLSRQATIETQYF
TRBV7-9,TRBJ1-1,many,CASSLAIGQGNTEAFF
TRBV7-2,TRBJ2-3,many,CASSLAGPTDTQYF
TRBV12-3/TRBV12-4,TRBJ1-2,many,CASSVGSNYGYTF
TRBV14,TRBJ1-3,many,CASSQVIPGNTIYF
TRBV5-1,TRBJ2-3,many,CASSWRGASTDTQYF
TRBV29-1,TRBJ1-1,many,CSVEDTLNTEAFF
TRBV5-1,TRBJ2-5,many,CASSLQGMQETQYF
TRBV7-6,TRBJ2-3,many,CASNQELMGVAVPSTDTQYF
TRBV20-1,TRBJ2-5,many,CSADPSRETQYF
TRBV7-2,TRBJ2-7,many,CASSPGVNYEQYF
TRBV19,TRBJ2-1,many,CASSMVGGLNEQFF
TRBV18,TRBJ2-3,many,CASSPGLAGYTDTQYF
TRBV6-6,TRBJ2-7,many,CASSYSPVGSQDEQYF
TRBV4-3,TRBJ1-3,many,CASSQDRSGNTIYF
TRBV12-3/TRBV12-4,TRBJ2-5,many,CASDVLAGGRETQYF
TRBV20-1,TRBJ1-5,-,CSAREMANQPQHF
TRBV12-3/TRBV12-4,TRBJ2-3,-,CASTRIAGGPHTQYF
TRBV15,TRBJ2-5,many,CATSRDGTGVVETQYF
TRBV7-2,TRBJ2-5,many,CASSFREEETQYF
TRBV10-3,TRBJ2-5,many,CAITRDRGLETQYF
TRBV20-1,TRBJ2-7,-,CSARSQGRWDEQYF
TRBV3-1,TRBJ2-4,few,CASSQSGLAKNIQYF